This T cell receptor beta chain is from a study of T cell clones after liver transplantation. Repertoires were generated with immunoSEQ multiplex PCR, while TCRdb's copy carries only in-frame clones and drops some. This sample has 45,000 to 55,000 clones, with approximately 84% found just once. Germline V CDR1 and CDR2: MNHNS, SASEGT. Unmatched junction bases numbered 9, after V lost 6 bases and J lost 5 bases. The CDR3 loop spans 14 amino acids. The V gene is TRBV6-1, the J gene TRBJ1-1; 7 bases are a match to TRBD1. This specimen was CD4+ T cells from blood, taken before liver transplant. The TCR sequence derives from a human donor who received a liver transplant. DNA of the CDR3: TGTGCCAGCAGGCCAGGGGGGGCGGGAACTGAAGCTTTCTTT. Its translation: CASRPGGAGTEAFF.